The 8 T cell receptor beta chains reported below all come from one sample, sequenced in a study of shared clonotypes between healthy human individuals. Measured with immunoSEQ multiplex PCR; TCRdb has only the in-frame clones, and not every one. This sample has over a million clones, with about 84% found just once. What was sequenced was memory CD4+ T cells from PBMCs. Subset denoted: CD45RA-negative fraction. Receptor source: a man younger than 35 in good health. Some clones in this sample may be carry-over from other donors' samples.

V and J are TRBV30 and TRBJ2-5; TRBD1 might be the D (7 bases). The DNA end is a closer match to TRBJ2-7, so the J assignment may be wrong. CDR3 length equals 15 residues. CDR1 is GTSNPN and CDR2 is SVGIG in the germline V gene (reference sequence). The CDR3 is CAWSSRQGLIYEQYF. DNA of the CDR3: TGTGCCTGGAGTTCCCGACAGGGACTGATCTACGAGCAGTACTTC.

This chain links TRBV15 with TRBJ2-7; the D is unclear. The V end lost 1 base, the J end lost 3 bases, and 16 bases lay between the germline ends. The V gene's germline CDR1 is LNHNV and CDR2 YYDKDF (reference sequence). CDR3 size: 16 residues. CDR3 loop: CATSRAVGLINYEQYF. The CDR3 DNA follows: TGTGCCACCAGCAGAGCGGTAGGCTTGATAAACTACGAGCAGTACTTC.

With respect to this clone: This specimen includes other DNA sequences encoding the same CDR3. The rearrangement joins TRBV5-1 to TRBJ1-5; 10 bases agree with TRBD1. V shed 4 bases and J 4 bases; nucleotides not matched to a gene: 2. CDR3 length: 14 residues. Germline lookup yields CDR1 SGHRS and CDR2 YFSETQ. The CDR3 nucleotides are TGCGCCAGCAGCCCGGACAGGGGGAATCAGCCCCAGCATTTT. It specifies CASSPDRGNQPQHF.

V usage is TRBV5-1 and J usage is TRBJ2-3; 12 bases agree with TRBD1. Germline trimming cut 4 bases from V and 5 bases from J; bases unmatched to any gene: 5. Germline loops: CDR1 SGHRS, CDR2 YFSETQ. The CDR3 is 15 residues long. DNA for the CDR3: TGCGCCAGCAGCGACCGGGACAGGGGGCAAGATACGCAGTATTTT. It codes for CASSDRDRGQDTQYF.

Here the CDR3 reads CASSLHTGVGQPQHF. The CDR3 coding sequence is TGTGCCAGCAGCTTACACACAGGGGTAGGACAGCCCCAGCATTTT. The chain couples TRBV11-2 to TRBJ1-5; the match to TRBD1 covers 7 bases. CDR3 length: 15 residues. With 2 bases clipped from V and 7 bases from J, the junction kept 8 bases outside the gene matches. Per germline, CDR1 SGHAT and CDR2 FQNNGV.

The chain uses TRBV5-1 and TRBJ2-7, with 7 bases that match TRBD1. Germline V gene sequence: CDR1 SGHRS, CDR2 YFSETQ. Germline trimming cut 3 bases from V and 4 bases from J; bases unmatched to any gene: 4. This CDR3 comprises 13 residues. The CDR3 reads CASSSGTEYEQYF. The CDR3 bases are TGCGCCAGCAGCTCCGGGACAGAATACGAGCAGTACTTC. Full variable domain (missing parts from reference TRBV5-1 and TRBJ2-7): KAGVTQTPRYLIKTRGQQVTLSCSPISGHRSVSWYQQTPGQGLQFLFEYFSETQRNKGNFPGRFSGRQFSNSRSEMNVSTLELGDSALYLCASSSGTEYEQYFGPGTRLTVT.

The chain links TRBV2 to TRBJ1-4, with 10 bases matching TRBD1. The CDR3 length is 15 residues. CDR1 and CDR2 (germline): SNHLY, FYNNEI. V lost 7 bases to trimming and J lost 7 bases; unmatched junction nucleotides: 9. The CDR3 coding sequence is TGTGCCAGCACGAAGGACGGGACAGGGGTTGAAAAACTGTTTTTT. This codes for CASTKDGTGVEKLFF.

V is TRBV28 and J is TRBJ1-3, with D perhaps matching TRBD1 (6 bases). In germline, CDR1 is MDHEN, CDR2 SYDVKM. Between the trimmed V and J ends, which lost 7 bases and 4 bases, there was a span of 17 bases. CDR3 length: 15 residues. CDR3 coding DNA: TGTGCCAGCATTAGGGGGGAGGATGGCGGAAACACCATATATTTT. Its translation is CASIRGEDGGNTIYF. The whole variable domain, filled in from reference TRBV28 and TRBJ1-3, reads DVKVTQSSRYLVKRTGEKVFLECVQDMDHENMFWYRQDPGLGLRLIYFSYDVKMKEKGDIPEGYSVSREKKERFSLILESASTNQTSMYLCASIRGEDGGNTIYFGEGSWLTVV.